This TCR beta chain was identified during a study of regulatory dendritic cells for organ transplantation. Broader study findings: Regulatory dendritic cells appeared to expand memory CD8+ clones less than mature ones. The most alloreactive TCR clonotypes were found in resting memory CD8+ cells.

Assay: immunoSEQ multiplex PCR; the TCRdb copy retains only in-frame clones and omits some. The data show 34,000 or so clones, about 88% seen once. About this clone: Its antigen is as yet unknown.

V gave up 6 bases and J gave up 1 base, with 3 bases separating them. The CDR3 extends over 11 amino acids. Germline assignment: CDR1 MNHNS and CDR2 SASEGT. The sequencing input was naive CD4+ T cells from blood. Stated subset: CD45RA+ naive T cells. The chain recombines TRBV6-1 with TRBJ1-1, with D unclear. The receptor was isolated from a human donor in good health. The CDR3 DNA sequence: TGTGCCAGCAGGGAGAACACTGAAGCTTTCTTT. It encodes CASRENTEAFF.